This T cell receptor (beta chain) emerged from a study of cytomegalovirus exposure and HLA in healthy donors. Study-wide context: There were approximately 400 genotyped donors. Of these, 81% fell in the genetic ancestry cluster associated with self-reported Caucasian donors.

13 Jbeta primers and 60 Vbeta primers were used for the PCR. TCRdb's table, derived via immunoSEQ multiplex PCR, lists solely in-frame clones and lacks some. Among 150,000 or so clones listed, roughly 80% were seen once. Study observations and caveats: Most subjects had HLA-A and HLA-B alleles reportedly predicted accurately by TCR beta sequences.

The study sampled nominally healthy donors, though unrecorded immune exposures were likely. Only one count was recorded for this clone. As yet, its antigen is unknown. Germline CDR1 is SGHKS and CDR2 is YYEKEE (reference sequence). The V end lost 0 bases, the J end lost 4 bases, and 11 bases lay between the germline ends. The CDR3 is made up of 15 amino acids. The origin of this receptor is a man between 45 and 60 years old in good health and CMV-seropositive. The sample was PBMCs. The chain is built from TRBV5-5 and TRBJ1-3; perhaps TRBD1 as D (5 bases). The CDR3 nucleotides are TGTGCCAGCAGCTTGGTGCAGGGTTCAGGAAACACCATATATTTT. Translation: CASSLVQGSGNTIYF.